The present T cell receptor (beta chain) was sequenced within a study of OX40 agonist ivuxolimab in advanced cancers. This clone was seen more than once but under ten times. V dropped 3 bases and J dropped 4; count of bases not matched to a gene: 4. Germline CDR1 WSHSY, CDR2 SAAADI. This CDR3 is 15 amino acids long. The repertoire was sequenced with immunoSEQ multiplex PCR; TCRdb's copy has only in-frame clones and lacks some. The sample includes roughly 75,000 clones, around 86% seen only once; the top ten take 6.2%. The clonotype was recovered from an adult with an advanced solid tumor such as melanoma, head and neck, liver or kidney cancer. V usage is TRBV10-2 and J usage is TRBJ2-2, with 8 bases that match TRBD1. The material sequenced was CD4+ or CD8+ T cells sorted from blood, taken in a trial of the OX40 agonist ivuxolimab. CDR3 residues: CASSDGQGRTGELFF. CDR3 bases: TGCGCCAGCAGTGATGGACAGGGTCGCACCGGGGAGCTGTTTTTT.